This T cell receptor beta chain came from a study of T cell repertoires in cytomegalovirus infection. Study-wide context: Indications came from public TCR beta signatures; they pointed to CMV infection and to a matching HLA type.

This clonotype was counted ten times or more. Its antigen is unidentified. TCRdb reprocessed the reads via MiXCR and lists one record per CDR3 protein. The repertoire includes around 280,000 distinct CDR3 sequences, roughly 15% of them detected once, and roughly 8.7% sits in the top ten. CDR3 length: 14 amino acids. The V gene lost 5 bases and the J gene lost 7 bases, with 17 bases spanning the gap. Study results and caveats: Dominant in the ex vivo response were TCR beta clonotypes restricted by HLA-C and specific for CMV.

The rearrangement uses TRBV12-3 or TRBV12-4 and TRBJ1-2, with D possibly being TRBD1 (5 bases). This TCR was sampled from a human donor in good health (CMV status not recorded). Some clones in this sample may be carry-over from other donors' samples. The sample was PBMCs. CDR3 protein: CASSVRRGVRGYTF. CDR3 DNA: TGTGCCAGCAGTGTCCGCCGGGGGGTTCGTGGCTACACCTTC.